This is a list of T cell receptor beta chains from one sample in a study of cytotoxic CD8 clonotypes in ibrutinib-treated CLL. Method: immunoSEQ multiplex PCR; TCRdb's copy keeps in-frame clones and lacks some. The sample holds a few hundred thousand clones, about 61% seen once. The sample in question was PBMCs, obtained after 36 months of ibrutinib treatment. The receptors stem from a human donor with chronic lymphocytic leukemia. Each CDR3 is given with its conserved first and last residue. Each record gives: J gene, V gene, clone size, D gene, CDR3 length, CDR3 DNA, CDR3 protein. D genes are given only for firm matches. For some rows the clone size is stated as once, few or many, or as a class when expanded; others skip it.

>TRBJ2-5|TRBV18|.|.|12
TGTGCCAGCTCACTTCTCCAAGAGACCCAGTACTTC
CASSLLQETQYF
>TRBJ1-2|TRBV9|.|.|13
TGTGCCAGCCGGACTTCAGGGGTATATGGCTACACCTTC
CASRTSGVYGYTF
>TRBJ2-7|TRBV4-3|once|TRBD1|16
TGCGCCAGCAGCCCCACTTACGGGACAGCATTCTACGAGCAGTACTTC
CASSPTYGTAFYEQYF
>TRBJ2-7|TRBV4-1|once|.|16
TGCGCCAGCAGCCAAGATCATTACGGGCCCGCCGGCGAGCAGTACTTC
CASSQDHYGPAGEQYF
>TRBJ2-2|TRBV9|once|.|17
TGTGCCAGCAGCGTAGGAAGACAGTATAGGTACACCGGGGAGCTGTTTTTT
CASSVGRQYRYTGELFF
>TRBJ2-5|TRBV13|.|TRBD1|14
TGTGCCAGCAGCACACCGAGGGGGCGGCAGACCCAGTACTTC
CASSTPRGRQTQYF
>TRBJ2-7|TRBV28|.|TRBD2|17
TGTGCCAGCAGTCATAGACTAGCGGGAGGGCGGTACTACGAGCAGTACTTC
CASSHRLAGGRYYEQYF
>TRBJ2-5|TRBV15|.|TRBD2|14
TGTGCCACCAGTCGGGCGGGAGTGGGGGAGACCCAGTACTTC
CATSRAGVGETQYF
>TRBJ1-2|TRBV7-8|.|.|15
TGTGCCAGCAGCTCCAGGACCGGTATCGGGTATGGCTACACCTTC
CASSSRTGIGYGYTF
>TRBJ1-2|TRBV28|.|.|14
TGTGCCAGCACTTTAAGCAGGGTGCACTATGGCTACACCTTC
CASTLSRVHYGYTF
>TRBJ2-2|TRBV11-3|once|.|18
TGTGCCAGCAGCTTAGACCCTCTTGGGATACCGAACACCGGGGAGCTGTTTTTT
CASSLDPLGIPNTGELFF
>TRBJ2-5|TRBV11-3|.|.|13
TGTGCCAGCAGCCGGAGGATTTCGGAGACCCAGTACTTC
CASSRRISETQYF
>TRBJ1-1|TRBV4-1|.|.|12
TGCGCCAGCAGCCCCTTCGAGGGGGGGGCTTTCTTT
CASSPFEGGAFF
>TRBJ2-7|TRBV27|.|.|14
TGTGCCAGCAGAGTCCGGGGGCAGGGGCCCGAGCAGTACTTC
CASRVRGQGPEQYF
>TRBJ1-1|TRBV18|.|TRBD1|15
TGTGCCAGCTCACCACCGACAGGGGCGAACACTGAAGCTTTCTTT
CASSPPTGANTEAFF
>TRBJ1-2|TRBV4-2|.|TRBD1|13
TGTGCCAGCAGGTACAGGGGCAACTATGGCTACACCTTC
CASRYRGNYGYTF
>TRBJ2-7|TRBV7-9|.|TRBD2|16
TGTGCCAGCAGCCCGGTAGGCGCTAGCGGGACCTACGAGCAGTACTTC
CASSPVGASGTYEQYF
>TRBJ1-2|TRBV7-9|.|.|15
TGTGCCAGCAGCTTAGGCACGGGACTCACCGTTGGCTACACCTTC
CASSLGTGLTVGYTF
>TRBJ2-7|TRBV15|.|.|17
TGTGCCACCAGCAGAGATCGGCGGCAGGGGAAAACCTACGAGCAGTACTTC
CATSRDRRQGKTYEQYF
>TRBJ1-4|TRBV4-3|.|.|16
TGCGCCAGCAGCCAAGCCCGGCCCCGGGTAGGTGAAAAACTGTTTTTT
CASSQARPRVGEKLFF
>TRBJ2-7|TRBV5-4|.|.|13
TGTGCCAGCAGCTTGGCCCCTGCATACGAGCAGTACTTC
CASSLAPAYEQYF
>TRBJ2-7|TRBV4-3|.|TRBD1|14
TGCGCCAGCAGCGATAGGACAGGGCCCTACGAGCAGTACTTC
CASSDRTGPYEQYF
>TRBJ1-2|TRBV4-3|.|.|14
TGCGCCAGCAGCCAAGAGTTCACCTACTATGGCTACACCTTC
CASSQEFTYYGYTF
>TRBJ2-7|TRBV7-6|.|.|14
TGTGCCAGCAGCGCTCAGAGCGATCACAGCGAGCAGTACTTC
CASSAQSDHSEQYF
>TRBJ2-3|TRBV11-2|.|.|13
TGTGCCAGCAGCTACAACAGGGTAGATACGCAGTATTTT
CASSYNRVDTQYF
>TRBJ2-7|TRBV7-2|.|.|14
TGTGCCAGCAGCTTAGGCCTCATCTCCTACGAGCAGTACTTC
CASSLGLISYEQYF
>TRBJ1-1|TRBV10-2|.|.|14
TGCGCCAGCAGTGAGGGTTATTTGAACACTGAAGCTTTCTTT
CASSEGYLNTEAFF
>TRBJ2-1|TRBV11-1|.|.|14
TGTGCCAGCAGGGGGGGAATGAGGAACAATGAGCAGTTCTTC
CASRGGMRNNEQFF
>TRBJ2-7|TRBV18|.|TRBD1|17
TGTGCCAGCTCACCAAAATATAGGGACAGGGTAAGGTACGAGCAGTACTTC
CASSPKYRDRVRYEQYF
>TRBJ1-2|TRBV27|.|.|16
TGTGCCAGCAGTCGATCCACAGGGTCTGGATTGTTGGGCTACACCTTC
CASSRSTGSGLLGYTF
>TRBJ2-3|TRBV9|.|.|15
TGTGCCAGCAGCGTAGGGGGTAGCGGCACAGATACGCAGTATTTT
CASSVGGSGTDTQYF
>TRBJ1-1|TRBV28|.|TRBD1|15
TGTGCCAGCAAAACAGGGGGCGGGACGATTCTTGAAGCTTTCTTT
CASKTGGGTILEAFF
>TRBJ1-2|TRBV9|.|TRBD1|16
TGTGCCAGCAGCGTGTCTTCTACAGGGGCGGGAGATGGCTACACCTTC
CASSVSSTGAGDGYTF
>TRBJ2-7|TRBV6-5|once|TRBD2|14
TGTGCCAGCAGTCGGACTAGCGGGACCTACGAGCAGTACTTC
CASSRTSGTYEQYF
>TRBJ2-7|TRBV11-2|.|.|15
TGTGCCAGCAGCACTCCGGGACCAATAACCTACGAGCAGTACTTC
CASSTPGPITYEQYF
>TRBJ1-2|TRBV7-8|many|.|14
TGTGCCAGCAGCCCACGGGGGGCGGACTATGGCTACACCTTC
CASSPRGADYGYTF
>TRBJ2-7|TRBV7-2|.|.|14
TGTGCCAGCAGCTTCCCAGGGTCGTCCTACGAGCAGTACTTC
CASSFPGSSYEQYF
>TRBJ1-6|TRBV9|.|.|14
TGTGCCAGCAGCGTGGGGGGCTTTAATTCACCCCTCCACTTT
CASSVGGFNSPLHF
>TRBJ2-7|TRBV5-1|.|.|14
TGCGCCAGCAGTCCCAGGAGCTCGTCAAGGGAGCAGTACTTC
CASSPRSSSREQYF
>TRBJ2-3|TRBV28|few|.|11
TGTGCCATCCGCCGCGGGGATACGCAGTATTTT
CAIRRGDTQYF
>TRBJ1-1|TRBV4-3|.|.|15
TGCGCCAGCAGCCAAGATCATCAGGGTTGGACTGAAGCTTTCTTT
CASSQDHQGWTEAFF
>TRBJ2-1|TRBV23-1|.|TRBD1|16
TGCGCCAGCAGTCCCGACCGGGACAGGGGGGGATATGAGCAGTTCTTC
CASSPDRDRGGYEQFF
>TRBJ1-2|TRBV6-1|.|.|15
TGTGCCAGCAGTGAAAGGGGGACGGCTAACTATGGCTACACCTTC
CASSERGTANYGYTF